This T cell receptor beta chain is drawn from a study of regulatory T cells in long-lasting Graves disease. Time point defined: newly diagnosed GD, antithyroid drugs for less than 3 months. The TCR library was made from RNA that had been extracted from PBMCs in TRIzol. This clonotype was recorded at least ten times. Construction of TCR beta libraries relied on iRepertoire HTBI primers and on Arm-PCR targeting CDR3 regions. Using its own MiXCR run on the multiplex PCR reads, TCRdb lists one record per CDR3 protein. The repertoire holds a few hundred thousand distinct CDR3 sequences, with roughly 12% as singletons. Trimming shortened V by 1 base and J by 2 bases, and 5 bases separated the two germline ends. CDR1 and CDR2 (germline): GTSNPN, SVGIG (reference sequence). The CDR3 is made up of 13 amino acids. This same sample was also part of a study on T cells in Graves' hyperthyroidism and ophthalmopathy.

Sample: peripheral blood mononuclear cells (PBMCs), taken at new diagnosis, from a patient treated with antithyroid drugs. This sequence joins TRBV30 and TRBJ2-2; D is unresolved. The sequence was obtained from a man younger than 45 with Graves disease. CDR3 sequence reads: CAWSDSNTGELFF. Here the CDR3 DNA reads TGTGCCTGGAGTGACAGTAACACCGGGGAGCTGTTTTTT.